These T cell receptor beta chains were read from a single sample in a study of T-cell reconstitution after alpha-beta-depleted transplantation in children. A single record per CDR3 protein comes from TCRdb applying MiXCR to the PCR reads. This table has about 180,000 distinct CDR3 sequences, 11% appearing once. Sequencing was performed on PBMCs, taken before TCRalphabeta/CD19-depleted stem cell transplant. These receptors originate from a boy younger than 10 with acute myeloid leukemia, due to receive a stem cell transplant. Both conserved end residues are part of each CDR3. The order of the fields is clone size, D gene, J gene, V gene, CDR3 protein, CDR3 DNA. D genes are given only for firm matches. Not every row has a clone size; where given, it reads once, few, many or a size class.

>many|.|TRBJ2-1|TRBV30
CAWSVSSGADGQFF
TGTGCCTGGAGTGTTTCGTCGGGAGCAGACGGGCAGTTCTTC
>.|.|TRBJ2-3|TRBV21-1
CASSKGPFRIPSTDTQYF
TGTGCCAGCAGCAAAGGGCCCTTCAGAATACCTAGCACAGATACGCAGTATTTT
>.|.|TRBJ1-4|TRBV5-4
CASSLSAAEEKLFF
TGTGCCAGCAGCTTGTCCGCCGCGGAGGAAAAACTGTTTTTT
>many|TRBD1|TRBJ1-2|TRBV10-3
CAITQGQGPYGYTF
TGTGCCATCACCCAAGGACAGGGACCCTATGGCTACACCTTC
>many|.|TRBJ2-5|TRBV4-1
CASSQEGRGVGTQYF
TGCGCCAGCAGCCAAGAGGGCAGGGGAGTAGGGACCCAGTACTTC
>medium-sized|.|TRBJ2-1|TRBV6-1
CASSQSGVSYNEQFF
TGTGCCAGCAGTCAGAGCGGAGTTTCCTACAATGAGCAGTTCTTC
>many|.|TRBJ1-2|TRBV6-2/TRBV6-3
CASSYGAALDYGYTF
TGTGCCAGCAGTTACGGGGCAGCTCTTGACTATGGCTACACCTTC
>many|.|TRBJ2-7|TRBV5-6
CASSLYGGLSYEQYF
TGTGCCAGCAGCTTGTACGGCGGCCTGTCCTACGAGCAGTACTTC
>many|.|TRBJ2-7|TRBV29-1
CSARYEQYF
TGCAGCGCTCGTTACGAGCAGTACTTC
>many|TRBD1|TRBJ2-2|TRBV5-1
CASSLVGTVHYGELFF
TGCGCCAGCAGCTTGGTTGGGACAGTTCATTACGGGGAGCTGTTTTTT
>few|.|TRBJ1-5|TRBV15
CATSRPNRAENQPQHF
TGTGCCACCAGCAGACCCAATAGGGCAGAAAATCAGCCCCAGCATTTT
>many|.|TRBJ2-3|TRBV28
CASTPLIRGTDTQYF
TGTGCCAGCACCCCCTTAATCCGAGGGACAGATACGCAGTATTTT
>many|.|TRBJ1-1|TRBV3-1
CASSPGGGGTEAFF
TGTGCCAGCAGCCCGGGAGGAGGGGGCACTGAAGCTTTCTTT
>many|TRBD1|TRBJ1-2|TRBV3-1
CASSIRQGIGYTF
TGTGCCAGCAGCATTCGACAGGGGATCGGCTACACCTTC
>many|.|TRBJ2-6|TRBV6-1
CASTTELAGANVLTF
TGTGCCAGCACCACGGAGCTGGCTGGGGCCAACGTCCTGACTTTC
>many|TRBD1|TRBJ2-7|TRBV5-1
CASSLGDSDTNEQYF
TGCGCCAGCAGCTTGGGGGACAGCGATACTAACGAGCAGTACTTC
>many|TRBD1|TRBJ1-2|TRBV5-1
CASSFSYGQGGGYTF
TGCGCCAGCAGCTTCTCCTACGGACAGGGAGGTGGCTACACCTTC
>many|TRBD1|TRBJ2-3|TRBV7-9
CASSHQGASTDTQYF
TGTGCCAGCAGCCACCAGGGGGCCAGCACAGATACGCAGTATTTT
>many|.|TRBJ2-3|TRBV5-1
CASSIWPRGDTQYF
TGCGCCAGCAGCATATGGCCCCGAGGGGATACGCAGTATTTT
>many|.|TRBJ2-4|TRBV16
CASSGGVSKNIQYF
TGTGCCAGCAGCGGCGGTGTCTCCAAAAACATTCAGTACTTC
>many|.|TRBJ2-1|TRBV7-9
CASSFIGEQFF
TGTGCCAGCAGCTTCATCGGTGAGCAGTTCTTC
>.|TRBD2|TRBJ2-6|TRBV7-9
CASSSPGLAGQGVLTF
TGTGCCAGCAGCTCTCCGGGACTAGCGGGGCAAGGGGTCCTGACTTTC
>many|.|TRBJ1-2|TRBV18
CASRTAGGVGYTF
TGTGCCAGCAGAACCGCCGGGGGCGTGGGCTACACCTTC
>many|TRBD1|TRBJ1-2|TRBV12-3/TRBV12-4
CASRPTGGGYGYTF
TGTGCCAGCAGACCAACAGGGGGCGGCTATGGCTACACCTTC
>many|.|TRBJ2-2|TRBV4-1
CASSQGKVTGELFF
TGCGCCAGCAGCCAAGGGAAGGTCACCGGGGAGCTGTTTTTT
>many|TRBD1|TRBJ2-7|TRBV3-1
CASSRGQGESYEQYF
TGTGCCAGCAGTCGCGGACAGGGTGAATCGTACGAGCAGTACTTC
>few|.|TRBJ2-7|TRBV20-1
CSARGSESDYEQYF
TGCAGTGCTAGAGGTTCCGAGTCGGACTACGAGCAGTACTTC
>many|.|TRBJ2-1|TRBV7-2
CASSSPFTRGGYNEQFF
TGTGCCAGCAGCTCCCCCTTTACTAGAGGCGGTTACAATGAGCAGTTCTTC
>many|TRBD1|TRBJ1-1|TRBV14
CASSHWDRAEGKQAFF
TGTGCCAGCAGCCATTGGGACAGGGCGGAAGGTAAACAAGCTTTCTTT
>many|TRBD1|TRBJ2-5|TRBV24-1
CATGDRDRETQYF
TGTGCCACCGGTGACAGGGATCGGGAGACCCAGTACTTC
>many|.|TRBJ1-1|TRBV30
CAHGNTEAFF
TGTGCTCACGGGAACACTGAAGCTTTCTTT
>few|TRBD1|TRBJ2-3|TRBV20-1
CSAVRGQGPDTQYF
TGCAGTGCTGTTCGGGGACAGGGGCCAGATACGCAGTATTTT
>many|.|TRBJ1-2|TRBV3-1
CASSQERWGRDGYTF
TGTGCCAGCAGCCAAGAAAGGTGGGGGCGCGATGGCTACACCTTC
>many|.|TRBJ1-1|TRBV20-1
CSARVEEAFF
TGCAGTGCTAGAGTGGAAGAAGCTTTCTTT
>many|TRBD1|TRBJ2-1|TRBV11-3
CASSFGQGKQFF
TGTGCCAGCAGCTTCGGACAGGGCAAGCAGTTCTTC
>many|.|TRBJ2-7|TRBV7-2
CASSFSPYEQYF
TGTGCCAGCAGCTTTAGTCCTTACGAGCAGTACTTC